This T cell receptor beta chain was sequenced for a study of spatial heterogeneity in lung cancer. This clonotype was observed a handful of times. MiXCR, run by TCRdb on the 5' RACE reads, gives a single entry per CDR3 protein. This sample has tens of thousands of distinct CDR3 sequences, with about an eighth found just once. As to time point: sample taken at primary tumor resection. Material for sequencing was whole RNA from tumor, nontumor lung or frozen PBMC, left unsorted. Samples were obtained from around 72 donors, all untreated early-stage non-small cell lung cancer patients. From germline, CDR1 is MNHEY and CDR2 SVGAGI. The ends were cut back, 4 bases at V and 6 bases at J, with 6 bases in the middle. The CDR3 contains 11 residues.

The input for sequencing was PBMCs, taken at surgery. The genes are TRBV6-5 and TRBJ1-2; D gene unclear. The TCR comes from a male donor with early-stage non-small cell lung cancer. CDR3 coding DNA: TGTGCCAGCAGTTCTACCCATGGCTACACCTTC. It encodes CASSSTHGYTF.